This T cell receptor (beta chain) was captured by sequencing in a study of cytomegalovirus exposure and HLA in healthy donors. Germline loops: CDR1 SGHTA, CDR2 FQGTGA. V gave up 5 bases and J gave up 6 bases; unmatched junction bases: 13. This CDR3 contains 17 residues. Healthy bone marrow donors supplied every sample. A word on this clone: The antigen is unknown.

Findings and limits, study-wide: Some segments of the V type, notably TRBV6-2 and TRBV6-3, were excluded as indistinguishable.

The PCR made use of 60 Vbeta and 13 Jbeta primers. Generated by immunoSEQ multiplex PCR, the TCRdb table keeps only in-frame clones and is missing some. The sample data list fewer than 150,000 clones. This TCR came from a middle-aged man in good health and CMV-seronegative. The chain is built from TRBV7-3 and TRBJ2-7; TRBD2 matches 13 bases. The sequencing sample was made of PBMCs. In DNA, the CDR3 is TGTGCCAGCAGCCCCACCGGGACTAGCGGGGCTGGGGGCGAGCAGTACTTC. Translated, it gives CASSPTGTSGAGGEQYF.